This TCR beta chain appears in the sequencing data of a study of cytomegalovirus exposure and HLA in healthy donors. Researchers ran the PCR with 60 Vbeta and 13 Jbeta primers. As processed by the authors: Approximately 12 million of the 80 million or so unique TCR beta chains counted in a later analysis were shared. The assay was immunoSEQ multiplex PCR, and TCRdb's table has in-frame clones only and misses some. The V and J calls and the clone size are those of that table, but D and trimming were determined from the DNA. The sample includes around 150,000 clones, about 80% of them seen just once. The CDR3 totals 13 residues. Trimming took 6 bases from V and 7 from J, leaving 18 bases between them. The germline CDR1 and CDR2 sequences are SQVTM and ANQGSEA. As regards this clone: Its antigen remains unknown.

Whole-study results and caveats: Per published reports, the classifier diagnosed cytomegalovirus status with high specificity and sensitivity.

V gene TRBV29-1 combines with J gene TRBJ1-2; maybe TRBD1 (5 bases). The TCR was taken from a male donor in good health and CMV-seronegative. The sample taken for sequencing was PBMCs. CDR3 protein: CSVRVGGEGGYTF. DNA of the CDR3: TGCAGCGTCCGCGTCGGGGGGGAGGGTGGCTACACCTTC.